A selection of T cell receptor beta chains follows, all from one sample in a study of siplizumab effects on memory and regulatory T cells. Generated by immunoSEQ multiplex PCR, the TCRdb table keeps only in-frame clones and is missing some. The table lists about 100,000 clones, 91% of them singletons, with roughly 0.15% in the top ten. Sequenced: CD4+ T cells sorted from blood. The source is a human donor in good health. Each CDR3 is given with its conserved first and last residue. The D gene is left open where the match is weak. Clone size, where shown, is once, few, many, or a class for clones that have expanded.

size | J | D | V | DNA | CDR3
NA | TRBJ2-7 | NA | TRBV4-3 | TGCGCCAGCAGCCAAGAGCACCAATCGGTCTACGAGCAGTACTTC | CASSQEHQSVYEQYF
NA | TRBJ2-2 | TRBD2 | TRBV7-2 | TGTGCCAGCAGCGGTACTAGCGGGGCCAACACCGGGGAGCTGTTTTTT | CASSGTSGANTGELFF
NA | TRBJ2-5 | NA | TRBV9 | TGTGCCAGCAGCACCCACCAGGGCGTTGAGACCCAGTACTTC | CASSTHQGVETQYF
NA | TRBJ1-3 | TRBD1 | TRBV5-5 | TGTGCCAGCAGCTTTGCAGGGGGCACAGACACCATATATTTT | CASSFAGGTDTIYF
NA | TRBJ1-1 | NA | TRBV19 | TGTGCCAGTAGTAGGGCAGGGGTCTACACTGAAGCTTTCTTT | CASSRAGVYTEAFF
NA | TRBJ1-1 | TRBD1 | TRBV11-1 | TGTGCCAGCAGCACCGGGACAGGCTATGAAGGGGCTGAAGCTTTCTTT | CASSTGTGYEGAEAFF
NA | TRBJ2-1 | TRBD2 | TRBV5-5 | TGTGCCAGCAGCTTGGGCGGGGGTTACAATGAGCAGTTCTTC | CASSLGGGYNEQFF
NA | TRBJ2-1 | TRBD2 | TRBV19 | TGTGCCAGTAGTAAACTAAGGACTAGCGGGGGGCCACCACTCTACAATGAGCAGTTCTTC | CASSKLRTSGGPPLYNEQFF
NA | TRBJ1-2 | NA | TRBV18 | TGTGCCAGCTCACCTCTCGGGGGCCCCGATGGCTACACCTTC | CASSPLGGPDGYTF
NA | TRBJ2-2 | NA | TRBV6-6 | TGTGCCAGCAACCGACAAACCCACACCGGGGAGCTGTTTTTT | CASNRQTHTGELFF
once | TRBJ2-5 | NA | TRBV28 | TGTGCCAGCAGTGCTCAAGGGGGGGCCATAGAGACCCAGTACTTC | CASSAQGGAIETQYF
NA | TRBJ2-2 | NA | TRBV2 | TGTGCCAGCAAGAAGGGGGCCGGGGAGCTGTTTTTT | CASKKGAGELFF
NA | TRBJ2-3 | NA | TRBV18 | TGTGCCAGCTCACAAATCGGGGGCACAGATACGCAGTATTTT | CASSQIGGTDTQYF